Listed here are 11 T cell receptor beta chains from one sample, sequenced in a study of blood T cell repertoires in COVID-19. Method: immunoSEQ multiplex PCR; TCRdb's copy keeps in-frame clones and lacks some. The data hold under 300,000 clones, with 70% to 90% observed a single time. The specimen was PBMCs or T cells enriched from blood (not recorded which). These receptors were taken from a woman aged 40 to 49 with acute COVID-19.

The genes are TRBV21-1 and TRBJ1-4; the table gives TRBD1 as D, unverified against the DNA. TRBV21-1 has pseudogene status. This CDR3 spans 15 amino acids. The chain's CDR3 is CASSKESGGGEKLFF. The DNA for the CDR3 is TGTGCCAGCAGCAAAGAGTCAGGGGGCGGTGAAAAACTGTTTTTT.

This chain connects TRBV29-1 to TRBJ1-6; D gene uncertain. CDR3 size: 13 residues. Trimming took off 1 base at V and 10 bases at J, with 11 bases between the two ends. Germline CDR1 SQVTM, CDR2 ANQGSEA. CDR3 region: CSVEVSRGSPLHF. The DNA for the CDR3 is TGCAGCGTTGAAGTCTCTAGAGGATCACCCCTCCACTTT.

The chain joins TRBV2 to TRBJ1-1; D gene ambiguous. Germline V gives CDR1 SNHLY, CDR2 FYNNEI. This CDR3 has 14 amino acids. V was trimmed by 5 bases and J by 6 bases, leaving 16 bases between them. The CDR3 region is CASSFTVLIPEAFF. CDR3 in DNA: TGTGCCAGCAGTTTTACAGTCTTGATTCCTGAAGCTTTCTTT.

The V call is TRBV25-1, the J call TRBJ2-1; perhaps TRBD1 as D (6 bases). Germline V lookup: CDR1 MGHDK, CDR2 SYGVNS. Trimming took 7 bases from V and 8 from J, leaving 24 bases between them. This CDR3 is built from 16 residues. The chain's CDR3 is CASTNLGTPPKHEQFF. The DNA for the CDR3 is TGTGCCAGCACCAACCTCGGGACACCCCCGAAACATGAGCAGTTCTTC.

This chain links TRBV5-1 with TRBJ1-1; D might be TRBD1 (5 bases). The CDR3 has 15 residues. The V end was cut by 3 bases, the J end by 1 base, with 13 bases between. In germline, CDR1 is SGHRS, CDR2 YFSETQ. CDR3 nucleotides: TGCGCCAGCAGCTCCCCTAGGCAGGGGAACACTGAAGCTTTCTTT. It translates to CASSSPRQGNTEAFF.

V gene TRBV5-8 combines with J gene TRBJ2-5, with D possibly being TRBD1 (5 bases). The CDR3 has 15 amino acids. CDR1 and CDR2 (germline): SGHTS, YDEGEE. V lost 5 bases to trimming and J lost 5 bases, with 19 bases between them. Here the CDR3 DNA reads TGTGCCAGCAGTAGAGGTCAGGGCGCGGTCGAGACCCAGTACTTC. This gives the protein CASSRGQGAVETQYF. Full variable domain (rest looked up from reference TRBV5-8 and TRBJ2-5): EAGVTQSPTHLIKTRGQQATLRCSPISGHTSVYWYQQALGLGLQFLLWYDEGEERNRGNFPPRFSGRQFPNYSSELNVNALELEDSALYLCASSRGQGAVETQYFGPGTRLLVL.

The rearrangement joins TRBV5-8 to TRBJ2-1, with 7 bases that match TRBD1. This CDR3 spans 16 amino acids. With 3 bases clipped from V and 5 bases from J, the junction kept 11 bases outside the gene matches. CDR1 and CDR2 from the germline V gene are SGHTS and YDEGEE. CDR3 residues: CASSSVLGTVDNEQFF. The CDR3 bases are TGTGCCAGCAGCTCGGTGTTGGGGACAGTAGACAATGAGCAGTTCTTC.

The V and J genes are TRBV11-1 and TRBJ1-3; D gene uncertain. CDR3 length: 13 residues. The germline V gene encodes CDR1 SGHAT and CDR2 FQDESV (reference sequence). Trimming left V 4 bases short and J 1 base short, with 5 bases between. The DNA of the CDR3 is TGTGCCAGCAGCTCAAATTCTGGAAACACCATATATTTT. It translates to CASSSNSGNTIYF.

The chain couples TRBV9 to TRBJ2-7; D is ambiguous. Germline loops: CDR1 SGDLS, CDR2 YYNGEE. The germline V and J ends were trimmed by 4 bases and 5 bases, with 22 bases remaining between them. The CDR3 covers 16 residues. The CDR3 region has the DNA TGTGCCAGCAGCCCCATTGAGGATAGCCCGGCCGACGAGCAGTACTTC. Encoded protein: CASSPIEDSPADEQYF.

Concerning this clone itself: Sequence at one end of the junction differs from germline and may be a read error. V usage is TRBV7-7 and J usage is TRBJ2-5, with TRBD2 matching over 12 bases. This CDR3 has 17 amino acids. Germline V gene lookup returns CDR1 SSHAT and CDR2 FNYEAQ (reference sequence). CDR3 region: CASSLERGLAGIETQYF. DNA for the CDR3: TGTGCTAGCAGCTTAGAGCGGGGACTAGCGGGTATTGAGACCCAGTACTTC. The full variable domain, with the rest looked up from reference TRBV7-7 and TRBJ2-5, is GAGVSQSPRYKVTKRGQDVTLRCDPISSHATLYWYQQALGQGPEFLTYFNYEAQPDKSGLPSDRFSAERPEGSISTLTIQRTEQRDSAMYRCASSLERGLAGIETQYFGPGTRLLVL.

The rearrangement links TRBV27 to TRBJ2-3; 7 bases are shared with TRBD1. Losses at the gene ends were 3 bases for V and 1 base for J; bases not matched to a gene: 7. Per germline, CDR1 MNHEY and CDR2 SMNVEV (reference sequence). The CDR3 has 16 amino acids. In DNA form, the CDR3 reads TGTGCCAGCAGTTTCAGGGGGTCATGGCGCACAGATACGCAGTATTTT. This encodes CASSFRGSWRTDTQYF.